The 4 T cell receptor beta chains below were found in one sample sequenced in a study of blood T cell repertoires in COVID-19. Profiled with immunoSEQ multiplex PCR; TCRdb holds only in-frame clones, not every one. The sample lists about 190,000 clones; around 76% were seen once. The sequenced material came from peripheral blood. These receptor sequences come from a woman aged 60-75 years with COVID-19, enrolled during active disease.

The chain links TRBV9 to TRBJ1-3; a weak D match, TRBD1 (6 bases). Germline lookup yields CDR1 SGDLS and CDR2 YYNGEE. CDR3 length: 14 amino acids. Trimming removed 4 bases at V and 7 bases at J, with 15 bases between. As DNA, the CDR3 is TGTGCCAGCAGCCCCCTGACAGGACGGAACACCATATATTTT. Amino acids: CASSPLTGRNTIYF.

The rearrangement links TRBV18 to TRBJ1-3; D unclear. The CDR3 covers 16 residues. V lost 2 bases to trimming and J lost 2 bases, with 13 bases between them. Germline CDR1 and CDR2: KGHSH and LQKENI. The CDR3, as DNA: TGTGCCAGCTCACCAGCAGCGGCCGAGGCTGGAAACACCATATATTTT. Its translation: CASSPAAAEAGNTIYF.

CDR3 residues: CSAASAGTEAFF. The CDR3 coding sequence is TGCAGCGCCGCCAGTGCGGGCACTGAAGCTTTCTTT. V is TRBV29-1 and J is TRBJ1-1; D not certain. CDR3 length equals 12 residues. Germline values: CDR1 SQVTM, CDR2 ANQGSEA. Trimming pared 7 bases from V and 4 bases from J, leaving 13 bases between.

The gene calls are TRBV5-1 and TRBJ2-5; a weak D match, TRBD1 (6 bases). Deletions cut 1 base from V and 1 base from J, with 11 bases between. The CDR3 spans 15 residues. The germline V gene has CDR1 SGHRS and CDR2 YFSETQ. The CDR3 DNA sequence: TGCGCCAGCAGCTTGTTTCCAGGGGCCCAAGAGACCCAGTACTTC. Amino acid sequence: CASSLFPGAQETQYF.